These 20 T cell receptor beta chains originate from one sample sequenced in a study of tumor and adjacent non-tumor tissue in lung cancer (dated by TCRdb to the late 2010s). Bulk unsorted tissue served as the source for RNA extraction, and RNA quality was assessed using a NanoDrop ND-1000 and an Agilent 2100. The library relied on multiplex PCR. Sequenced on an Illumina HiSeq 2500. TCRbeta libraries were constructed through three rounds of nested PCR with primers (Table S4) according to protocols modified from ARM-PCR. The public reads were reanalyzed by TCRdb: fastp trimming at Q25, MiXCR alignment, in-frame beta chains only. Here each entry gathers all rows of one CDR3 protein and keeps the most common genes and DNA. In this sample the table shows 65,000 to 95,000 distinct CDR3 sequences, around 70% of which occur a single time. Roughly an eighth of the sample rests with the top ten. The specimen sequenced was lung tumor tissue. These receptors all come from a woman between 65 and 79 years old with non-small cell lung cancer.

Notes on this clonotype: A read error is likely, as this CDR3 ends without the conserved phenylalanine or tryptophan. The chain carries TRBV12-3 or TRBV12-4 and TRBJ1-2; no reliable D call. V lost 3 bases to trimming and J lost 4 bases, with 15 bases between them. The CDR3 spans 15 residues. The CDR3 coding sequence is TGTGCCAGCAGTTTGGCCCTTAGGTTATTCTATGGCTACACCTTG. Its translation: CASSLALRLFYGYTL.

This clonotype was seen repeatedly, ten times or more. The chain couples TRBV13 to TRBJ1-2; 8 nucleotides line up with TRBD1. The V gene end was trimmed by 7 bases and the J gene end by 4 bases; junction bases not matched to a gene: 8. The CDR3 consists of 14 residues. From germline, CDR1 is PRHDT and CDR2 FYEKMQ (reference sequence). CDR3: CASTMQGAFYGYTF. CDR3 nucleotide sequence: TGTGCCAGCACAATGCAGGGGGCTTTCTATGGCTACACCTTC.

The CDR3 reads CASSHGLGRANEAFF. Written as DNA, the CDR3 is TGCGCCAGCAGCCATGGCCTGGGTAGGGCGAATGAAGCTTTCTTT. V gene TRBV4-1 combines with J gene TRBJ1-1; D gene unclear. The V end was cut by 3 bases, the J end by 7 bases, with 18 bases between. CDR1 and CDR2 (germline): MGHRA, YSYEKL. There are 15 residues in the CDR3.

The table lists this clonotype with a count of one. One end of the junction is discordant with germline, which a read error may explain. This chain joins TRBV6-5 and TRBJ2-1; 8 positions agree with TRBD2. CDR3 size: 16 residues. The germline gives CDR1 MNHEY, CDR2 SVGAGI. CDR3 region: CASSTTGTRVIDELFF. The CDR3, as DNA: TGTGCCAGCAGTACGACCGGGACTAGAGTCATCGATGAGCTGTTCTTC.

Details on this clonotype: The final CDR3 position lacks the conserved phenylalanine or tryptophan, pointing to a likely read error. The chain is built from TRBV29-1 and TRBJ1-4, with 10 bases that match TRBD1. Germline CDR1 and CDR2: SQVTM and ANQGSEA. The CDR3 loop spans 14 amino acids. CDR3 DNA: TGCAACGTTGGACAGGGGGGGACTAATGAAAAACTGTTTTTA. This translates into CNVGQGGTNEKLFL.

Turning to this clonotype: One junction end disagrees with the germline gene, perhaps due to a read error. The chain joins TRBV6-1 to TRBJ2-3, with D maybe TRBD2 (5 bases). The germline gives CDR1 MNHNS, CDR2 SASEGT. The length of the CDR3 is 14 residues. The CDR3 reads CAISVIGKTDTQYF. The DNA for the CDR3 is TGTGCCATCAGTGTTATCGGGAAAACAGATACGCAGTATTTT.

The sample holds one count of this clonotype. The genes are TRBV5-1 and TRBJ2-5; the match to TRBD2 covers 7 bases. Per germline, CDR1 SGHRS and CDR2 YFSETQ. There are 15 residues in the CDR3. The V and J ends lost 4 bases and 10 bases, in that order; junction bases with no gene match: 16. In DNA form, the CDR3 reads TGCGCCAGCAGCAACGGACTAGTGGACCAAGAAAGCCAGTACTTC. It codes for CASSNGLVDQESQYF.

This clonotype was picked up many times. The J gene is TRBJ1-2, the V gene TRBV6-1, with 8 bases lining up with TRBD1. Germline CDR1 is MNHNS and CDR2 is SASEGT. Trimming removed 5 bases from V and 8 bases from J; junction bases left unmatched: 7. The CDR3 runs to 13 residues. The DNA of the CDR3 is TGTGCCAGCAGTATGATGGACAGGGACGGCTACACCTTC. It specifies CASSMMDRDGYTF.

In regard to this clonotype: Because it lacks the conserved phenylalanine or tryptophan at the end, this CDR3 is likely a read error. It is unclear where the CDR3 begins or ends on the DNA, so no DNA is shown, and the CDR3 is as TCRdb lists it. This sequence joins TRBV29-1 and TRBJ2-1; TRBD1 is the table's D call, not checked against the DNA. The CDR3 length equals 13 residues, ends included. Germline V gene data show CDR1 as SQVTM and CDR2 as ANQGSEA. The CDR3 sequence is CSALQGANGEHFL.

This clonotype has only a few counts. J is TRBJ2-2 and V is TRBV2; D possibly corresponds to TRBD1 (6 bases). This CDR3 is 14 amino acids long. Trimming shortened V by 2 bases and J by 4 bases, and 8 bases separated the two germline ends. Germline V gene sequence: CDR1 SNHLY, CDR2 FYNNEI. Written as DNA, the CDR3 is TGTGCCAGCAGTGAACAGGGGTCCACCGGGGAGCTGTTTTTT. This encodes CASSEQGSTGELFF.

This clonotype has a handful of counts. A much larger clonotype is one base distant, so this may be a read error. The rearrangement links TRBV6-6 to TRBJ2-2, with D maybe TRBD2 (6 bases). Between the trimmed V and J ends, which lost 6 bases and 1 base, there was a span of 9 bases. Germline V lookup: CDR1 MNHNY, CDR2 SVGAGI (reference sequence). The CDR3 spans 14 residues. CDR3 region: CASRLSGNTGELFF. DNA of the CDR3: TGTGCCAGCAGACTTAGCGGGAACACCGGGGAGCTGTTTTTT.

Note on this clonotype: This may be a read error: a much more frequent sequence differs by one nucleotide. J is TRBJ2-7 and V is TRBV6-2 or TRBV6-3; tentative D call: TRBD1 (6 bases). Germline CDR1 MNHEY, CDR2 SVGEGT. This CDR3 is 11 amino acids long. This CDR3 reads CVSSTGPEQYF. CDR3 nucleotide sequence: TGTGTCAGCAGTACAGGGCCCGAGCAGTACTTC.

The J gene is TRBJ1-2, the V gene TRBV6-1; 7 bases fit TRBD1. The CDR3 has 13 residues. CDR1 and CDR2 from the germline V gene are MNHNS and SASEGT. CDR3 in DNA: TGTGTCAACAGGCGACAGGGTTGGGATGGCTACACCTTC. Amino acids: CVNRRQGWDGYTF.

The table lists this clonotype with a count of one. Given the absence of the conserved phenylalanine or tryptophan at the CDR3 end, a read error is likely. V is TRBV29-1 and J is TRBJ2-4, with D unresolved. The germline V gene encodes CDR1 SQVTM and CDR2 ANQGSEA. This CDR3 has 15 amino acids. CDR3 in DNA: TGCAGTGTTGACGTCCCTGGTATAGCCAAAAACATTCAGTACTTA. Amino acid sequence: CSVDVPGIAKNIQYL.

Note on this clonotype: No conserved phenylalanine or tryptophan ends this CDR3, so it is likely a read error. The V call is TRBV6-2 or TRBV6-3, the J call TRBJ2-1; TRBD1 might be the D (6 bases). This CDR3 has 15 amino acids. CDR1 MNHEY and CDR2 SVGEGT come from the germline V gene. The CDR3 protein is CANSYAGTRDNEQFS. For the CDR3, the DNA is TGTGCCAACAGTTACGCCGGGACAAGAGACAATGAGCAGTTCTCC.

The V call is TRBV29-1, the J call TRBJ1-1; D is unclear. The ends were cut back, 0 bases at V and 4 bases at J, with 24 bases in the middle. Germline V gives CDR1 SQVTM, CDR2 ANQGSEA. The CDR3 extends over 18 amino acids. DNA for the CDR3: TGCAGCGTTGAAGATCTTATGGAGCATGCCGTTATGAGCACTGAAGCTTTCTTT. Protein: CSVEDLMEHAVMSTEAFF.

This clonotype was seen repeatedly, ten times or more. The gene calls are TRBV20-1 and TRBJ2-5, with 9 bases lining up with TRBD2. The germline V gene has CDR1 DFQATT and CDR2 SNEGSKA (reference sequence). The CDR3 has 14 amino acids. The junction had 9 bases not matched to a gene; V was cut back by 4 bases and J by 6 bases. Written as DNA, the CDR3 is TGCAGTGCTATGGGTAGCGGGAGTGAGAAGACCCAGTACTTC. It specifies CSAMGSGSEKTQYF.

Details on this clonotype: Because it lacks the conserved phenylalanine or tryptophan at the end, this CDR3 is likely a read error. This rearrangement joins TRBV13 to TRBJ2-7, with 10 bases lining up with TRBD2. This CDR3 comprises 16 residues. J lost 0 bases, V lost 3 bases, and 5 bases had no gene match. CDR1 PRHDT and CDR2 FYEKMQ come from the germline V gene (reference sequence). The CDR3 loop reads CASSFGTSVDSYEQYL. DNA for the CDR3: TGTGCCAGCAGCTTCGGGACTAGCGTGGACTCCTACGAGCAGTACCTC.

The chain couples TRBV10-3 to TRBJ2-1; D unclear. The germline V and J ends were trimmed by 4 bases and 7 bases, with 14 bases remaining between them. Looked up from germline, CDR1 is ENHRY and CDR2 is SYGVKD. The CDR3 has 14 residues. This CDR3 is CAISGQWGGNEQFF. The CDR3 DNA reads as TGTGCCATCAGTGGGCAGTGGGGTGGGAATGAGCAGTTCTTC.

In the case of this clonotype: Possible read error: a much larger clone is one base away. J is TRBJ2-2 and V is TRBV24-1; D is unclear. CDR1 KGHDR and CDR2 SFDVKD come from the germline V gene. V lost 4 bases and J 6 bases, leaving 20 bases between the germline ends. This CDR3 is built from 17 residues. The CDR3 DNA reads TGTGCCACCAGTGACCCCGGAACACCAGTACACCCCGGGGAGCTGTTTTTT. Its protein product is CATSDPGTPVHPGELFF.